This record concerns one TCR beta chain sequence. Its specificity is unknown. This specimen comes from a study of cytomegalovirus exposure and HLA in healthy donors. About the research overall: It was reported in a later analysis that the same platform had been used for the 110 or so validation repertoires as for the roughly 670 first-cohort repertoires.

Overall study findings and caveats: While the bulk of TCR sequences proved rare, some public TCRs turned up in many donors.

V lost 4 bases to trimming and J lost 1 base; unmatched junction nucleotides: 2. CDR3 length: 14 residues. CDR1 and CDR2 from the germline V gene are MNHEY and SMNVEV (reference sequence). TCRdb keeps only in-frame clones here, not all; method: immunoSEQ multiplex PCR. This sample has around 95,000 clones, with roughly 85% found just once. The sequencing input was PBMCs. The clonotype was recovered from a man younger than 30 in good health and CMV-seropositive. The V gene is TRBV27, the J gene TRBJ2-3, with 7 bases lining up with TRBD1. The CDR3 loop reads CASSWGQRTDTQYF. DNA of the CDR3: TGTGCCAGCAGTTGGGGACAGCGCACAGATACGCAGTATTTT.